The 22 T cell receptor beta chains presented below share a single source sample, sequenced in a study of T cells in women clearing cervical HPV infection. The data were produced by immunoSEQ multiplex PCR, yet TCRdb's version contains in-frame clones alone and is incomplete. The sample includes roughly 40,000 clones. The sequenced material came from blood buffy coat. These receptors all stem from a woman between 18 and 75 years old with a cervical HPV16 infection that either progressed to CIN3+ or cleared (not recorded which).

CDR3 amino acids: CASSSQGSRGYEQYF. The CDR3 DNA, read in part, is TGTGCCAGCAGTTCCCAGGGGAGTCGGGGCTACGAG. This sequence joins TRBV2 and TRBJ2-7, with D maybe TRBD1 (6 bases). From the germline J gene comes the end of the CDR3, since the read stops 3 residues before it. Trimming removed 5 bases at V and 3 bases at J, with 17 bases between. This CDR3 is built from 15 residues. The germline V gene has CDR1 SNHLY and CDR2 FYNNEI.

A remark on this clone: The read is 3 residues too short to cover the CDR3 end, so that end is filled in from the germline J gene. The rearrangement links TRBV2 to TRBJ1-4, with D perhaps matching TRBD1 (5 bases). The V gene lost 3 bases and the J gene lost 8 bases, with 13 bases spanning the gap. The CDR3 runs 14 residues. Germline CDR1 is SNHLY and CDR2 is FYNNEI. The chain's CDR3 is CASSEGGPGEKLFF. The sequenced part of the CDR3 DNA is TGTGCCAGCAGTGAGGGGGGACCGGGGGAAAAA.

A note on this clone: The sequenced fragment ends 3 residues before the CDR3 boundary, so the rest is inferred from the germline J gene. The chain recombines TRBV20-1 with TRBJ1-5, with D possibly being TRBD1 (6 bases). The germline gives CDR1 DFQATT, CDR2 SNEGSKA (reference sequence). V lost 3 bases to trimming and J lost 6 bases, with 18 bases between them. The CDR3 spans 15 residues. The CDR3 here is CSAREDRSLSQPQHF. CDR3 DNA, as far as it was read: TGCAGTGCTAGGGAAGACAGGTCGTTGAGTCAGCCC.

In regard to this clone: With the read ending 3 residues before the CDR3 end, the germline J gene is used to fill in that end. The chain recombines TRBV2 with TRBJ2-7; D unclear. Germline V gene data show CDR1 as SNHLY and CDR2 as FYNNEI. Trimming left V 6 bases short and J 4 bases short, with 16 bases between. The CDR3 runs 14 residues. The covered CDR3 bases are TGTGCCAGCAGCCCGACTCTAGGTGGGTACGAG. Its protein product is CASSPTLGGYE. The CDR3 as a whole reads CASSPTLGGYEQYF.

For this clone: The read ends 3 residues shy of where the CDR3 ends; the end is completed using the germline J gene. The V and J genes are TRBV5-8 and TRBJ2-5; 7 bases align to TRBD2. CDR3 length: 15 amino acids. Germline assignment: CDR1 SGHTS and CDR2 YDEGEE. Trimming cost V 0 bases and J 0 bases; bases outside gene matches: 2. The CDR3 sequence is CASSLGRGYQETQYF. The sequenced CDR3 bases are TGTGCCAGCAGCTTGGGGCGGGGGTACCAAGAGACC.

Points on this clone: With the read ending 3 residues before the CDR3 end, the germline J gene is used to fill in that end. The chain couples TRBV19 to TRBJ2-2; 8 nucleotides line up with TRBD1. With 3 bases clipped from V and 5 bases from J, the junction kept 5 bases outside the gene matches. This CDR3 is 15 amino acids long. Germline V CDR1 and CDR2: LNHDA, SQIVND (reference sequence). The CDR3 loop is CASSIPRQGTGELFF. The covered CDR3 bases are TGTGCCAGTAGTATTCCGAGACAGGGGACCGGGGAG. Variable domain in full (rest from reference TRBV19 and TRBJ2-2): DGGITQSPKYLFRKEGQNVTLSCEQNLNHDAMYWYRQDPGQGLRLIYYSQIVNDFQKGDIAEGYSVSREKKESFPLTVTSAQKNPTAFYLCASSIPRQGTGELFFGEGSRLTVL.

Turning to this clone: The read ends 3 residues shy of where the CDR3 ends; the end is completed using the germline J gene. This sequence joins TRBV9 and TRBJ1-2; D might be TRBD1 (5 bases). Germline values: CDR1 SGDLS, CDR2 YYNGEE. V was trimmed by 3 bases and J by 1 base, leaving 10 bases between them. CDR3 length equals 14 residues. The CDR3 loop is CASSDPGDNYGYTF. The sequenced CDR3 bases are TGTGCCAGCAGCGACCCGGGGGATAACTATGGC.

The DNA read from the CDR3 is TGCGCCAGCAGCCTTACCACGGCAGGGGGGAATGAG. It encodes CASSLTTAGGNE. The complete CDR3 sequence is CASSLTTAGGNEQFF. J is TRBJ2-1 and V is TRBV5-1; D is perhaps TRBD1 (7 bases). With the read ending 3 residues before the CDR3 end, the germline J gene is used to fill in that end. CDR3 size: 15 residues. Trimming cost V 4 bases and J 7 bases, with 18 bases left between them. CDR1 and CDR2 from the germline V gene are SGHRS and YFSETQ. The variable domain in full, with the rest retrieved from reference TRBV5-1 and TRBJ2-1, is KAGVTQTPRYLIKTRGQQVTLSCSPISGHRSVSWYQQTPGQGLQFLFEYFSETQRNKGNFPGRFSGRQFSNSRSEMNVSTLELGDSALYLCASSLTTAGGNEQFFGPGTRLTVL.

The covered CDR3 bases are TGTGCCAGCAGCTTAGAAGGTCGGGGAGGCGATGAG. This translates into CASSLEGRGGDE. The full CDR3 reads CASSLEGRGGDEQFF. The V gene is TRBV7-9, the J gene TRBJ2-1; tentative D call: TRBD2 (6 bases). The read finishes 3 residues shy of the CDR3 end, and the germline J gene is used to complete it. Trimming took 1 base from V and 8 from J, leaving 15 bases between them. Looked up from germline, CDR1 is SEHNR and CDR2 is FQNEAQ (reference sequence). There are 15 residues in the CDR3.

For this clone: The CDR3 extends 3 residues past the end of the read, so its final part is completed from the germline J gene. The chain combines TRBV10-3 with TRBJ1-1, with a weak D call TRBD1 (6 bases). The CDR3 loop spans 15 amino acids. Germline CDR1 ENHRY, CDR2 SYGVKD. The CDR3: CAISVWDKDRGEAFF. The covered CDR3 bases are TGTGCCATCAGTGTGTGGGACAAGGATAGAGGCGAG.

As to this clone: The DNA ends 3 residues before the CDR3 does, and the rest of the CDR3 is filled in from the germline J gene. The chain recombines TRBV19 with TRBJ2-1, with TRBD1 matching 7 bases. The CDR3 covers 16 residues. The germline V gene has CDR1 LNHDA and CDR2 SQIVND (reference sequence). With 4 bases clipped from V and 5 bases from J, the junction kept 11 bases outside the gene matches. CDR3 loop: CASSSDRVTRNNEQFF. The part of the CDR3 DNA that was read is TGTGCCAGTAGTAGCGACAGGGTCACACGAAACAATGAG. Full variable domain (rest looked up from reference TRBV19 and TRBJ2-1): DGGITQSPKYLFRKEGQNVTLSCEQNLNHDAMYWYRQDPGQGLRLIYYSQIVNDFQKGDIAEGYSVSREKKESFPLTVTSAQKNPTAFYLCASSSDRVTRNNEQFFGPGTRLTVL.

A note on this clone: The read gets to within 3 residues of the CDR3 end, and the germline J gene fills in the rest. The rearrangement links TRBV5-1 to TRBJ2-5; 10 nucleotides align to TRBD1. Trimming at V came to 1 base and at J to 1 base, leaving 4 bases not matched to a gene. The germline V gene has CDR1 SGHRS and CDR2 YFSETQ. This CDR3 has 16 residues. Here the CDR3 reads CASSLRTGGVQETQYF. The CDR3 DNA, read in part, is TGCGCCAGCAGCTTGAGGACAGGGGGGGTCCAAGAGACC.

Regarding this clone: The DNA ends 3 residues before the CDR3 does, and the rest of the CDR3 is filled in from the germline J gene. The V and J genes are TRBV19 and TRBJ2-7, with D perhaps matching TRBD2 (7 bases). Trimming removed 4 bases from V and 4 bases from J, with 14 bases in between. The CDR3 length is 14 residues. CDR1 LNHDA and CDR2 SQIVND come from the germline V gene (reference sequence). Incomplete CDR3 DNA: TGTGCCAGTAGTACAAAGGGAGGGACATACGAG. Protein sequence: CASSTKGGTYE. The full CDR3 is CASSTKGGTYEQYF.

With regard to this clone: From the germline J gene comes the end of the CDR3, since the read stops 3 residues before it. This rearrangement joins TRBV5-1 to TRBJ1-3; D is uncertain. The CDR3 has 14 amino acids. The germline gives CDR1 SGHRS, CDR2 YFSETQ. Trimming stripped 4 bases from V and 2 bases from J, with 10 bases between. CDR3 protein: CASSKEGTGNTIYF. Incomplete CDR3 DNA: TGCGCCAGCAGCAAGGAGGGTACTGGAAACACC.

Regarding this clone: The sequenced fragment ends 3 residues before the CDR3 boundary, so the rest is inferred from the germline J gene. The chain couples TRBV20-1 to TRBJ2-7; the match to TRBD1 covers 7 bases. This CDR3 comprises 15 residues. Trimming at V came to 0 bases and at J to 4 bases, leaving 9 bases not matched to a gene. CDR1 is DFQATT and CDR2 is SNEGSKA in the germline V gene (reference sequence). The chain's CDR3 is CSARDPGTDKYEQYF. The part of the CDR3 DNA that was read is TGCAGTGCTAGAGATCCGGGGACAGACAAGTACGAG.

In regard to this clone: The sequenced fragment ends 3 residues before the CDR3 boundary, so the rest is inferred from the germline J gene. This chain joins TRBV7-9 and TRBJ1-5; D is ambiguous. Between the trimmed V and J ends, which lost 2 bases and 2 bases, there was a span of 4 bases. CDR3 length equals 13 residues. Germline-derived CDR1 and CDR2 are SEHNR and FQNEAQ (reference sequence). The sequenced CDR3 bases are TGTGCCAGCAGCTTACAGGGCAATCAGCCC. Translated, it gives CASSLQGNQP. The whole CDR3 protein reads CASSLQGNQPQHF.

With regard to this clone: The CDR3 end falls 3 residues outside the read, so it is completed with the germline J gene. This chain connects TRBV20-1 to TRBJ1-5; TRBD1 matches at 8 bases. Germline CDR1 and CDR2: DFQATT and SNEGSKA (reference sequence). Losses at the gene ends were 5 bases for V and 5 bases for J; bases not matched to a gene: 8. This CDR3 comprises 14 residues. CDR3 residues: CSASDRGKDQPQHF. The part of the CDR3 DNA that was read is TGCAGTGCTTCTGACAGGGGTAAGGATCAGCCC.

A word on this clone: The read terminates 3 residues before the CDR3 end, so the remaining end is supplied by the germline J gene. The chain is built from TRBV5-1 and TRBJ1-1; D remains unclear. The germline V gene encodes CDR1 SGHRS and CDR2 YFSETQ. This CDR3 has 16 residues. CDR3 amino acids: CASSAESPGPKIKAFF. The covered CDR3 bases are TGCGCCAGCAGCGCAGAATCCCCGGGTCCTAAAATTAAA.

CDR3 in amino acids: CASSLGLYNEAFF. The CDR3 bases that were read are TGTGCCAGCAGTTTAGGACTTTACAATGAG. The chain recombines TRBV12-3 or TRBV12-4 with TRBJ1-1, with D hard to call. Sequencing ends 3 residues short of the CDR3 end; the germline J gene provides the rest. The CDR3 spans 13 residues.

About this clone: The read comes to an end 3 residues before the CDR3 does, leaving the germline J gene to fill in the end. The genes are TRBV14 and TRBJ2-5, with 9 bases lining up with TRBD1. The CDR3 loop spans 17 amino acids. Germline CDR1 is SGHDN and CDR2 is FVKESK. V shed 5 bases and J 2 bases; nucleotides not matched to a gene: 12. CDR3 region: CASSGTGSRALQETQYF. The CDR3 bases that were read are TGTGCCAGCAGCGGGACAGGGTCGAGGGCTCTTCAAGAGACC.

In the case of this clone: From the germline J gene comes the end of the CDR3, since the read stops 3 residues before it. The chain is built from TRBV7-8 and TRBJ2-2, with D uncertain. The CDR3 covers 16 residues. Germline CDR1 SGHVS, CDR2 FQNEAQ. The V end was cut by 0 bases, the J end by 0 bases, with 8 bases between. The CDR3: CASSLAWLANTGELFF. The DNA read from the CDR3 is TGTGCCAGCAGCTTAGCTTGGCTGGCGAACACCGGGGAG.

Remarks on this clone: With the read ending 3 residues before the CDR3 end, the germline J gene is used to fill in that end. V usage is TRBV19 and J usage is TRBJ2-2, with 8 nucleotides matching TRBD1. Trimming removed 6 bases from V and 0 bases from J; junction bases left unmatched: 3. The CDR3 consists of 15 residues. Germline loops: CDR1 LNHDA, CDR2 SQIVND (reference sequence). The CDR3 bases that were read are TGTGCCAGTAGCATGGACAGGGCGAACACCGGGGAG. Protein sequence: CASSMDRANTGE. Given in full, the CDR3 is CASSMDRANTGELFF.